The present TCR beta chain was sequenced within a study of Ad26.COV2.S vaccination and SARS-CoV-2 variants. Libraries were prepared by immunoSEQ multiplex PCR; TCRdb keeps only in-frame clonotypes and omits some of them. The sample records about 680,000 clones, about 90% being singletons. The sample's treatment: 15 to 20 received Ad26.COV2.S at low or high dose, single or two shots; about 5 received placebo; per-sample allocation not given. Sampling occurred on day 63 after the first vaccine or placebo injection. V lost 5 bases, J lost 4 bases, and 11 bases lay in between. CDR3 length: 14 amino acids. Looked up from germline, CDR1 is SGHTA and CDR2 is FQGTGA.

The sequenced sample was peripheral blood, obtained in a trial of Ad26.COV2.S vaccine versus placebo. The J gene is TRBJ2-2, the V gene TRBV7-3; maybe TRBD2 (6 bases). This clonotype was sampled from a person aged 18 to 59 who received the Ad26.COV2.S COVID-19 vaccine or a placebo. CDR3: CASSLGLSTGELFF. CDR3 DNA: TGTGCCAGCAGCCTCGGACTATCCACCGGGGAGCTGTTTTTT.